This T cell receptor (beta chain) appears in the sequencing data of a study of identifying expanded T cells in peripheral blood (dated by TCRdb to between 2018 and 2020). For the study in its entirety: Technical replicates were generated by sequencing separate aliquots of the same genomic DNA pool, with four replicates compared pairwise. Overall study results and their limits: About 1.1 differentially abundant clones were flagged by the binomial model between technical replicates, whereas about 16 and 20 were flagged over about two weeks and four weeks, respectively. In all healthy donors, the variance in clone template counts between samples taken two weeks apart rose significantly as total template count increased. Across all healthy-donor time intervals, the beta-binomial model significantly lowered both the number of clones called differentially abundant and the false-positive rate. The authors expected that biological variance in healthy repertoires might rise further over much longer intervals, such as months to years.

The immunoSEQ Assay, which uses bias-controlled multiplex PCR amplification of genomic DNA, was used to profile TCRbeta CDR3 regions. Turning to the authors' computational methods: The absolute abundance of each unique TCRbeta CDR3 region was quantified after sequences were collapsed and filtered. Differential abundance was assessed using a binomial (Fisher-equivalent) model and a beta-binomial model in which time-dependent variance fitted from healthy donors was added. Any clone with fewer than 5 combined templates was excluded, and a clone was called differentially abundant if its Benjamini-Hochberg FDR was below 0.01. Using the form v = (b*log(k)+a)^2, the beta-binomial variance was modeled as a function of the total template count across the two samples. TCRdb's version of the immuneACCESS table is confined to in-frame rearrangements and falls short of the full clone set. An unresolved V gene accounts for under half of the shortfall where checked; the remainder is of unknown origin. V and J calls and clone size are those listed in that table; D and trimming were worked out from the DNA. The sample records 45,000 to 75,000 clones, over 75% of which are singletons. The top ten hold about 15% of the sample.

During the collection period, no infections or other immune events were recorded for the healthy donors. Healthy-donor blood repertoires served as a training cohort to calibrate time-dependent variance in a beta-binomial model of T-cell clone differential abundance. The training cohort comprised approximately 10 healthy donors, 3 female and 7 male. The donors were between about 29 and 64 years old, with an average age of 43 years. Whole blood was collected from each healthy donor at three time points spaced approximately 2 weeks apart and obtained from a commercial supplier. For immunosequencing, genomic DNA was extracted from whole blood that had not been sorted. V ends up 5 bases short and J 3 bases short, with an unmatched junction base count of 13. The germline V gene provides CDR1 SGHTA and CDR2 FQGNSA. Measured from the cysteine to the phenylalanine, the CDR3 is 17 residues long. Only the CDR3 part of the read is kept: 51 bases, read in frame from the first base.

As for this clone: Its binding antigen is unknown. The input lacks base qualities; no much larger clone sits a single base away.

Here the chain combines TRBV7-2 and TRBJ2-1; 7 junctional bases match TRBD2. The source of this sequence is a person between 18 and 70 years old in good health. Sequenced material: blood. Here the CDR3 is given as CASSLSRGLGGYNEQFF. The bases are TGTGCCAGCAGCCTAAGCCGTGGACTAGGCGGCTACAATGAGCAGTTCTTC.